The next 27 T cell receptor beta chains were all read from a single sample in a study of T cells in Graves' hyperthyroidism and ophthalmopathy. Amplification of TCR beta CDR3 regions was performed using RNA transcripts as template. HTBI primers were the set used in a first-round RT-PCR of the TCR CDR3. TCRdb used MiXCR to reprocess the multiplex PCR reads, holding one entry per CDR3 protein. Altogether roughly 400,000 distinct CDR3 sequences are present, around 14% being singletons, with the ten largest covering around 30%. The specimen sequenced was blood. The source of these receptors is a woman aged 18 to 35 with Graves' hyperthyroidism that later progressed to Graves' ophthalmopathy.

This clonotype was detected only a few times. DNA of the CDR3: TGTGCCAGCAGCGCAACCGGGGCGTACTACGAGCAGTACTTC. Residues: CASSATGAYYEQYF. The chain carries TRBV9 and TRBJ2-7; D tentatively fits TRBD1 or TRBD2 (5 bases each). Per the germline V gene, CDR1 is SGDLS and CDR2 is YYNGEE. This CDR3 comprises 14 residues. Trimming shortened V by 3 bases and J by 3 bases, and 13 bases separated the two germline ends.

Here the CDR3 reads CASSQAGQGETQFF. Here the CDR3 DNA reads TGTGCCAGCAGCCAAGCCGGACAGGGGGAGACCCAGTTCTTC. The V gene is TRBV4-2, the J gene TRBJ2-5, with 10 bases that match TRBD1. The J call may not be correct, given that the DNA end is closer to TRBJ2-1. There are 14 residues in the CDR3. Germline loops: CDR1 LGHNA, CDR2 YNFKEQ.

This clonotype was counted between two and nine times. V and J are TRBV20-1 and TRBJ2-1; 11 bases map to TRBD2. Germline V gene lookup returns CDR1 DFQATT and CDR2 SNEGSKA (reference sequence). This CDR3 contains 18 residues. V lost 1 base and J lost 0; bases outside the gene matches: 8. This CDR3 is CSARGTSGRSSSYNEQFF. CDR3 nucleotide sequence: TGCAGTGCTAGAGGCACTAGCGGGAGATCGAGCTCCTACAATGAGCAGTTCTTC.

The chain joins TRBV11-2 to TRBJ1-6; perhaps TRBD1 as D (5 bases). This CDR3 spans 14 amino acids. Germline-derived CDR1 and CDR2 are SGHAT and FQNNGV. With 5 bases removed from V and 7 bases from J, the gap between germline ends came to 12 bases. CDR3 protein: CASSRGGRNSPLHF. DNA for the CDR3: TGTGCCAGCAGCCGCGGGGGGAGAAATTCACCCCTCCACTTT.

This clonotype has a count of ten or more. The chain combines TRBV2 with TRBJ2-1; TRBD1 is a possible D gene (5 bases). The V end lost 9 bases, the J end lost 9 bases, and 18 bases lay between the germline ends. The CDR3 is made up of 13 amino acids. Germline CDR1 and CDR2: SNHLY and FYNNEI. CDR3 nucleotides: TGTGCCAGTGGCCCCTATCAGGGCACTGAGCAGTTCTTC. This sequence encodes CASGPYQGTEQFF.

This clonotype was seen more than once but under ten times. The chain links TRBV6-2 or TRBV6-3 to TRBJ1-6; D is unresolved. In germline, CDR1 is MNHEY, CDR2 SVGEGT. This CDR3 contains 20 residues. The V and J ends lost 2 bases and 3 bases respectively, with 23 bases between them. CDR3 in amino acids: CASSYRGRSAMAGYNSPLHF. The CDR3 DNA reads TGTGCCAGCAGTTACCGCGGCAGGTCGGCGATGGCCGGCTATAATTCACCCCTCCACTTT.

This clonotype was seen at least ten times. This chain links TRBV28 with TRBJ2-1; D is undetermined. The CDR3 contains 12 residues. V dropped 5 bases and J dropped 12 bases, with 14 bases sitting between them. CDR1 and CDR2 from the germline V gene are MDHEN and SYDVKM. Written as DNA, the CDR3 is TGTGCCAGCAGTAAGAGCTCATTAAGGCAGTTCTTC. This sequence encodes CASSKSSLRQFF. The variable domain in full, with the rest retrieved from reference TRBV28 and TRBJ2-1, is DVKVTQSSRYLVKRTGEKVFLECVQDMDHENMFWYRQDPGLGLRLIYFSYDVKMKEKGDIPEGYSVSREKKERFSLILESASTNQTSMYLCASSKSSLRQFFGPGTRLTVL.

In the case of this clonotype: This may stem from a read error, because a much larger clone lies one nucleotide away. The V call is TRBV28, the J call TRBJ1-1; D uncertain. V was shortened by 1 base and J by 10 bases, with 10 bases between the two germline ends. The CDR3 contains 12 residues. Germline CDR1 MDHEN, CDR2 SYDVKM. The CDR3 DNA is TGTGCCAGCAGTTTATCCAAAGCTGGAGCTTTCTTT. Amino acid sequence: CASSLSKAGAFF.

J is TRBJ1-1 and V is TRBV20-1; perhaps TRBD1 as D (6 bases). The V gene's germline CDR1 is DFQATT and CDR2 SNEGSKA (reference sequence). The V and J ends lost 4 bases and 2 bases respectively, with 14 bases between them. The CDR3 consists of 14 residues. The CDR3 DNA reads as TGCAGTGCTAAAACCGGGGGGGCCAACACTGAAGCTTTCTTT. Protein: CSAKTGGANTEAFF.

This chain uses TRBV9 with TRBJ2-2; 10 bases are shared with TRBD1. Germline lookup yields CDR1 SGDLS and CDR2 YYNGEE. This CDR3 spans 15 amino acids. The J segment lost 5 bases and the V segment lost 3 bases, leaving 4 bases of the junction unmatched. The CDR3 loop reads CASSGPGQGTGELFF. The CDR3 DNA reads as TGTGCCAGCAGCGGACCGGGACAGGGGACCGGGGAGCTGTTTTTT.

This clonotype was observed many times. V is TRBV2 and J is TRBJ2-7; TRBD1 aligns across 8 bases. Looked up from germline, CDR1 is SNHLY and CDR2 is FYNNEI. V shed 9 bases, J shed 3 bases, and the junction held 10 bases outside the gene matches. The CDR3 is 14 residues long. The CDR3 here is CASLRQGIIYEQYF. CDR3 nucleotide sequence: TGTGCCAGTCTGAGACAGGGGATCATCTACGAGCAGTACTTC.

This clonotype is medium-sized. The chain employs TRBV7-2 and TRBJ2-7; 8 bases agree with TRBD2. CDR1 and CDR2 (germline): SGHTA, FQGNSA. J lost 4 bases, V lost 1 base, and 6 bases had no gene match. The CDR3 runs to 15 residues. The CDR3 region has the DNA TGTGCCAGCAGCTTAGATGCTAGCGGGTTTTACGAGCAGTACTTC. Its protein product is CASSLDASGFYEQYF.

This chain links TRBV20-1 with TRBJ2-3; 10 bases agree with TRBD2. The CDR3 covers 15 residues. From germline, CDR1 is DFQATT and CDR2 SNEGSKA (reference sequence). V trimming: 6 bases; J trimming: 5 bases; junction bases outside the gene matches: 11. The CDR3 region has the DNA TGCAGTGCGCAACGGACTAGCGGATGGGAAGATACGCAGTATTTT. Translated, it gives CSAQRTSGWEDTQYF.

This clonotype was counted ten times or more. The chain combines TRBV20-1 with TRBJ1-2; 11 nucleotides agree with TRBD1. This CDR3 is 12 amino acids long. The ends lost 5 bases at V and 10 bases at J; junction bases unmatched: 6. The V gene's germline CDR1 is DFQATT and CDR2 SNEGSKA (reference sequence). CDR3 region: CSARRDRGNYTF. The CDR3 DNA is TGCAGTGCTCGCCGGGACAGGGGGAACTACACCTTC.

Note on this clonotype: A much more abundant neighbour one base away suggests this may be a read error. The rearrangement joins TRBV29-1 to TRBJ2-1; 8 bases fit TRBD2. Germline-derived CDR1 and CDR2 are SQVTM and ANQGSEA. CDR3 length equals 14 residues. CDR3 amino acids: CSVDAGGVFNEQLF. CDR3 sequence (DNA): TGCAGCGTCGACGCGGGAGGAGTCTTCAATGAGCAGCTCTTC.

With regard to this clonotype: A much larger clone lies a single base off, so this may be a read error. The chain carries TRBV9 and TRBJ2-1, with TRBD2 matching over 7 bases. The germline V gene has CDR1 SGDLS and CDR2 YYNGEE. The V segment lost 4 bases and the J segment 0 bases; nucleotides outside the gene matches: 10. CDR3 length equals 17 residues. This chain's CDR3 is CASSPQLGGSSYNEQFF. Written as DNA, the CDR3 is TGTGCCAGCAGCCCCCAACTTGGCGGGAGCTCCTACAATGAGCAGTTCTTC.

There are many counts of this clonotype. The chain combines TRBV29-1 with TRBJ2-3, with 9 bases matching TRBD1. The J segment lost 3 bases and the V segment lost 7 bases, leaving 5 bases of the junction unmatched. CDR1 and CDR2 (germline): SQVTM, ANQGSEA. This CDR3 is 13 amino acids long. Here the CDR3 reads CSAGDRETDTQYF. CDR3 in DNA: TGCAGCGCAGGGGACAGGGAGACAGATACGCAGTATTTT.

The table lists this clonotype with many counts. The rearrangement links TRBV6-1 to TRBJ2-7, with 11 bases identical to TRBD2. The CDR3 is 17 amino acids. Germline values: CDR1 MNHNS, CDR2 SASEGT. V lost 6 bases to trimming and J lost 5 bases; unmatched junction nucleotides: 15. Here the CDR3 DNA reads TGTGCCAGCAGAGCCGGGGGCACTAGCGGGAGAGGCCACGAGCAGTACTTC. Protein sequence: CASRAGGTSGRGHEQYF.

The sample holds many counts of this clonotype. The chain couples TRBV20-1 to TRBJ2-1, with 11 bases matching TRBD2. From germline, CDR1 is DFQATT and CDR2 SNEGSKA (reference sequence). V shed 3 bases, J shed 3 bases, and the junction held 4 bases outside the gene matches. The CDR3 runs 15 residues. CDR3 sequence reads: CSASATSGIYNEQFF. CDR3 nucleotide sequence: TGCAGTGCTAGTGCGACTAGCGGGATCTACAATGAGCAGTTCTTC.

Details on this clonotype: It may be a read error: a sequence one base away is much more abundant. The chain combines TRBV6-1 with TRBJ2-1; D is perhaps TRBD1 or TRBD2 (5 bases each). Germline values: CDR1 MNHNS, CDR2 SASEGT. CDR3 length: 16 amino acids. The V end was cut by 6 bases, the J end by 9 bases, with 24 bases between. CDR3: CASSRTDYRDDSEQFF. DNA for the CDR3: TGTGCCAGCAGCCGTACAGACTACCGAGATGACAGTGAGCAGTTCTTC.

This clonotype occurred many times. The DNA of the CDR3 is TGCGCCAGCAGCTTGGCCGGGAGCGGGAGTTCCCTCTACGAGCAGTACTTC. This gives the protein CASSLAGSGSSLYEQYF. This chain uses TRBV5-1 with TRBJ2-7; 8 bases align to TRBD2. The length of the CDR3 is 17 residues. V lost 0 bases to trimming and J lost 3 bases; unmatched junction nucleotides: 11. CDR1 is SGHRS and CDR2 is YFSETQ in the germline V gene.

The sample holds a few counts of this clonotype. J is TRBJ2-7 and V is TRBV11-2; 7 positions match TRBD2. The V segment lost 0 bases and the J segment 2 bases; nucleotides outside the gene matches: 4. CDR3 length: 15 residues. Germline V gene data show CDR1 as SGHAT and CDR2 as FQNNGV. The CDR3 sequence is CASSLEAGAPYEQYF. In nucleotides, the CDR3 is TGTGCCAGCAGCTTAGAGGCGGGAGCTCCCTACGAGCAGTACTTC.

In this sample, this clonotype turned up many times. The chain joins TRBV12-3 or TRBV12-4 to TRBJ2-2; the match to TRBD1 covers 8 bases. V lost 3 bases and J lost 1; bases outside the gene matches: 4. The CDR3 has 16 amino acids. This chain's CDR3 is CASSFSGTGNTGELFF. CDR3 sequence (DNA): TGTGCCAGCAGTTTCTCCGGGACAGGGAACACCGGGGAGCTGTTTTTT.

CDR3 sequence (DNA): TGTGCCAGTCGCCTTTATAGCGGGAGCTCCTACGAGCAGTACTTC. Amino acid sequence: CASRLYSGSSYEQYF. V is TRBV19 and J is TRBJ2-7, with 9 nucleotides matching TRBD2. Germline V gene data show CDR1 as LNHDA and CDR2 as SQIVND (reference sequence). Unmatched junction bases numbered 8, after V lost 8 bases and J lost 0 bases. CDR3 length: 15 residues.

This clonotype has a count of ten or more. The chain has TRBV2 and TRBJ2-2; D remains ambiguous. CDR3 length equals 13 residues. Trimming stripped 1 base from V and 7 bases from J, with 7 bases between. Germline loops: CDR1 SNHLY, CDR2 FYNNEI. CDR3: CASSEVVGGELFF. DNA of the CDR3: TGTGCCAGCAGTGAAGTGGTCGGCGGGGAGCTGTTTTTT.

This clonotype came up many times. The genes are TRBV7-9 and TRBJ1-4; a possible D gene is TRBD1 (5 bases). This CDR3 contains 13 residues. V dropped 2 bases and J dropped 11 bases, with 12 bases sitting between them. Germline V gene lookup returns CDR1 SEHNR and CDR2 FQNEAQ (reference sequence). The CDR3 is CASSLPQGEKLFF. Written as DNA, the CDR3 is TGTGCCAGCAGCTTACCCCAGGGCGAGAAACTGTTTTTT.

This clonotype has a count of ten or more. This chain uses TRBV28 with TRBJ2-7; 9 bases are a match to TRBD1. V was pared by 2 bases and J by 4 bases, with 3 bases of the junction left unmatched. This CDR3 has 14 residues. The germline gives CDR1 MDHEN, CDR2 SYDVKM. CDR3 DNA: TGTGCCAGCAGTTTACGGGACAGGGTTTACGAGCAGTACTTC. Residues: CASSLRDRVYEQYF. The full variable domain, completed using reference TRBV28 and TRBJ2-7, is DVKVTQSSRYLVKRTGEKVFLECVQDMDHENMFWYRQDPGLGLRLIYFSYDVKMKEKGDIPEGYSVSREKKERFSLILESASTNQTSMYLCASSLRDRVYEQYFGPGTRLTVT.